This entry lists 29 T cell receptor beta chains sequenced from one sample in a study of blood T cells in healthy people across ages. A second PCR, run for about 6 to 11 cycles, used a sample-barcoded 5' primer plus a J-beta primer mix. Each CDR3 protein is one row after TCRdb ran MiXCR on the 5' RACE reads. The sample has some 1.5 million distinct CDR3 sequences; approximately 28% are singletons. The specimen was blood. Receptors were obtained from a woman under 40 in good health.

This clonotype was counted ten times or more. The V and J genes are TRBV6-5 and TRBJ2-1; D gene unclear. Germline V CDR1 and CDR2: MNHEY, SVGAGI. CDR3 length equals 16 residues. With 2 bases removed from V and 3 bases from J, the gap between germline ends came to 14 bases. The CDR3 sequence is CASSYVGRAGYNEQFF. Written as DNA, the CDR3 is TGTGCCAGCAGTTACGTAGGTAGGGCTGGCTACAATGAGCAGTTCTTC.

The CDR3 nucleotides are TGTGCCAGCAGCTATCCGCCGGACGGGCAAAACATCCAGTACTTC. This translates into CASSYPPDGQNIQYF. The chain links TRBV28 to TRBJ2-7, with D unresolved. The CDR3 length is 15 residues. Trimming took off 6 bases at V and 10 bases at J, with 25 bases between the two ends. Germline lookup yields CDR1 MDHEN and CDR2 SYDVKM.

The chain recombines TRBV7-9 with TRBJ1-5; 8 positions agree with TRBD1. V lost 5 bases to trimming and J lost 4 bases; unmatched junction nucleotides: 4. This CDR3 has 14 residues. Germline CDR1 is SEHNR and CDR2 is FQNEAQ (reference sequence). CDR3 nucleotides: TGTGCCAGCAGCAATAGGACAGGGAATCAGCCCCAGCATTTT. Translation gives CASSNRTGNQPQHF. The whole variable domain, remainder taken from reference TRBV7-9 and TRBJ1-5, is DTGVSQNPRHKITKRGQNVTFRCDPISEHNRLYWYRQTLGQGPEFLTYFQNEAQLEKSRLLSDRFSAERPKGSFSTLEIQRTEQGDSAMYLCASSNRTGNQPQHFGDGTRLSIL.

The rearrangement uses TRBV7-9 and TRBJ2-1; 11 nucleotides align to TRBD2. Near its end, the DNA agrees better with TRBJ2-7, so the J call may be wrong. Germline V CDR1 and CDR2: SEHNR, FQNEAQ (reference sequence). This CDR3 spans 15 amino acids. CDR3 sequence reads: CASSAGTSGSNEQYF. The CDR3 DNA follows: TGTGCCAGCAGCGCAGGGACTAGCGGATCCAATGAGCAGTACTTC.

The genes are TRBV2 and TRBJ2-1; 7 bases agree with TRBD1. The V gene's germline CDR1 is SNHLY and CDR2 FYNNEI. The CDR3 length is 13 residues. J gave up 4 bases and V 7 bases, and 4 bases lay outside the gene matches. The CDR3 region has the DNA TGTGCCAGCAACGTACAGGGGTACAATGAGCAGTTCTTC. Translating it yields CASNVQGYNEQFF.

This clonotype has only a few counts. J is TRBJ2-1 and V is TRBV24-1, with D possibly matching TRBD2 (6 bases). The germline gives CDR1 KGHDR, CDR2 SFDVKD. The length of the CDR3 is 17 residues. Trimming cost V 3 bases and J 8 bases, with 22 bases left between them. The CDR3 region has the DNA TGTGCCACCAGTGATCGGTTGGGCGGGAAGGCCTTCGATGAGCAGTTCTTC. Translated: CATSDRLGGKAFDEQFF.

This clonotype was found a few times. The chain employs TRBV7-6 and TRBJ2-1; D gene ambiguous. The CDR3 has 13 amino acids. Germline CDR1 is SGHVS and CDR2 is FNYEAQ. V lost 5 bases and J 3 bases, leaving 8 bases between the germline ends. Written as DNA, the CDR3 is TGTGCCAGCAGCCCCGCCGACTACAATGAGCAGTTCTTC. This sequence encodes CASSPADYNEQFF.

This clonotype has at least ten counts. The chain joins TRBV28 to TRBJ2-1; no clear D gene. The germline V gene has CDR1 MDHEN and CDR2 SYDVKM. The CDR3 totals 11 residues. V was trimmed by 5 bases and J by 8 bases, leaving 7 bases between them. The CDR3 bases are TGTGCCAGCAGTGTCCGCGATGAGCAGTTCTTC. Amino acids: CASSVRDEQFF. The full variable domain, with the rest looked up from reference TRBV28 and TRBJ2-1, is DVKVTQSSRYLVKRTGEKVFLECVQDMDHENMFWYRQDPGLGLRLIYFSYDVKMKEKGDIPEGYSVSREKKERFSLILESASTNQTSMYLCASSVRDEQFFGPGTRLTVL.

The chain couples TRBV10-2 to TRBJ1-6; D not certain. V was clipped by 10 bases and J by 5 bases, with 18 bases between them. The CDR3 has 15 amino acids. The germline CDR1 and CDR2 sequences are WSHSY and SAAADI. CDR3 amino acids: CATAWGGGDNSPLHF. The DNA of the CDR3 is TGCGCCACCGCCTGGGGTGGTGGGGATAATTCACCCCTCCACTTT.

This clonotype came up many times. In DNA, the CDR3 is TGCAGCGTTGAAGATGAGCGGGGAGTCACAGATACGCAGTATTTT. Amino acids: CSVEDERGVTDTQYF. The gene calls are TRBV29-1 and TRBJ2-3; TRBD2 matches 7 bases. The germline gives CDR1 SQVTM, CDR2 ANQGSEA. This CDR3 has 15 residues. Trimming removed 0 bases from V and 2 bases from J; junction bases left unmatched: 5.

This clonotype came up a few times. The V and J genes are TRBV13 and TRBJ2-3; D ambiguous. V was pared by 3 bases and J by 1 base, with 14 bases between. The CDR3 runs to 16 residues. The V gene's germline CDR1 is PRHDT and CDR2 FYEKMQ (reference sequence). The CDR3 DNA sequence: TGTGCCAGCAGCTTGGACGTCTTGTCCGGCACAGATACGCAGTATTTT. Its protein is CASSLDVLSGTDTQYF.

The chain carries TRBV5-1 and TRBJ2-3, with D possibly being TRBD2 (6 bases). CDR3 length equals 16 residues. Germline V gives CDR1 SGHRS, CDR2 YFSETQ. Deletions cut 4 bases from V and 1 base from J, with 16 bases between. CDR3 amino acids: CASSIQGRRGTDTQYF. The DNA for the CDR3 is TGCGCCAGCAGCATCCAGGGTAGGAGGGGCACAGATACGCAGTATTTT.

In its sample, this clonotype was seen a few times. The genes are TRBV10-3 and TRBJ1-5, with 8 nucleotides matching TRBD1. Unmatched junction bases numbered 8, after V lost 10 bases and J lost 0 bases. In germline, CDR1 is ENHRY, CDR2 SYGVKD. CDR3 length: 15 residues. CDR3 protein: CATMTGENSNQPQHF. DNA for the CDR3: TGTGCCACCATGACAGGGGAGAATAGCAATCAGCCCCAGCATTTT.

The J gene is TRBJ1-5, the V gene TRBV3-1; 7 bases fit TRBD1. The CDR3 has 15 residues. J gave up 3 bases and V 3 bases, and 5 bases lay outside the gene matches. Germline V gene sequence: CDR1 LGHDT, CDR2 YNNKEL (reference sequence). CDR3 in DNA: TGTGCCAGCAGCCACACCGACAGGGCCAATCAGCCCCAGCATTTT. Translated: CASSHTDRANQPQHF.

This clonotype was seen a handful of times. This sequence joins TRBV27 and TRBJ1-6; TRBD1 matches 7 bases. This CDR3 is 17 amino acids long. Germline V gene lookup returns CDR1 MNHEY and CDR2 SMNVEV (reference sequence). Germline trimming cut 5 bases from V and 4 bases from J; bases unmatched to any gene: 11. The CDR3 region has the DNA TGTGCCAGCAGTAACACGGACAGGAACCTATATAATTCACCCCTCCACTTT. Translating gives CASSNTDRNLYNSPLHF.

The V and J genes are TRBV20-1 and TRBJ2-2, with TRBD2 identical over 8 bases. This CDR3 is built from 16 residues. The trim removed 0 bases at V and 2 bases at J, leaving 5 bases unmatched. CDR1 and CDR2 from the germline V gene are DFQATT and SNEGSKA (reference sequence). The CDR3 coding sequence is TGCAGTGCTAGAGACAGCGGGAGAGCAAACACCGGGGAGCTGTTTTTT. Its protein is CSARDSGRANTGELFF.

As concerns this clonotype: One end of the junction is discordant with germline, which a read error may explain. The chain couples TRBV5-1 to TRBJ1-1; D not resolved. In germline, CDR1 is SGHRS, CDR2 YFSETQ. This CDR3 is 15 amino acids long. CDR3 loop: CASSFTLGLNTGAFF. For the CDR3, the DNA is TGCGCCAGCAGCTTTACGTTGGGGTTGAACACTGGAGCTTTCTTT.

This clonotype showed up many times. The chain combines TRBV11-2 with TRBJ1-2; 7 positions agree with TRBD1. This CDR3 spans 16 amino acids. V gave up 5 bases and J gave up 1 base; unmatched junction bases: 10. From germline, CDR1 is SGHAT and CDR2 FQNNGV. Here the CDR3 reads CASSLNSGTVNYGYTF. The CDR3 DNA reads as TGTGCCAGCAGCCTAAACTCCGGGACAGTTAACTATGGCTACACCTTC.

V usage is TRBV29-1 and J usage is TRBJ1-6; TRBD1 matches 7 bases. Trimming took 6 bases from V and 5 from J; bases not matched to a gene: 4. The CDR3 loop spans 13 amino acids. Germline loops: CDR1 SQVTM, CDR2 ANQGSEA. CDR3 region: CSVRDRNNSPLHF. In nucleotides, the CDR3 is TGCAGCGTCCGGGACAGAAATAATTCACCCCTCCACTTT.

This clonotype has ten or more counts. V and J are TRBV10-3 and TRBJ2-1, with TRBD2 matching over 14 bases. CDR1 is ENHRY and CDR2 is SYGVKD in the germline V gene. V was clipped by 3 bases and J by 8 bases; unmatched bases: 6. The CDR3 sequence is 16 residues long. The CDR3 loop is CAISDGTSGGRDEQFF. The CDR3 nucleotides are TGTGCCATCAGTGATGGGACTAGCGGGGGAAGAGATGAGCAGTTCTTC.

The chain carries TRBV21-1 and TRBJ1-2; the listed D gene, TRBD1, was not tested against the DNA. TRBV21-1 is a known pseudogene. This CDR3 region has 13 residues. The CDR3 loop is CASSKFEGYGYTF. The CDR3 coding sequence is TGTGCCAGCAGCAAATTTGAGGGGTATGGCTACACCTTC.

This clonotype occurred once. The chain uses TRBV6-5 and TRBJ1-1; maybe TRBD1 (5 bases). With 8 bases removed from V and 4 bases from J, the gap between germline ends came to 20 bases. Germline-derived CDR1 and CDR2 are MNHEY and SVGAGI. The CDR3 extends over 15 amino acids. DNA for the CDR3: TGTGCCAGCGGATGGCAGTCCCAGGGTTCCACTGAAGCTTTCTTT. Protein product: CASGWQSQGSTEAFF.

V gene TRBV12-3 or TRBV12-4 combines with J gene TRBJ2-5, with 10 bases matching TRBD1. The J segment lost 4 bases and the V segment lost 7 bases, leaving 6 bases of the junction unmatched. The CDR3 contains 14 residues. The DNA for the CDR3 is TGTGCCAGCACCGGACAGGGGGTGGGAGAGACCCAGTACTTC. It yields the protein CASTGQGVGETQYF.

This clonotype was found a few times. The chain links TRBV2 to TRBJ2-7; 13 nucleotides align to TRBD2. The CDR3 is 15 residues long. The junction had 3 bases not matched to a gene; V was cut back by 2 bases and J by 5 bases. Looked up from germline, CDR1 is SNHLY and CDR2 is FYNNEI. The CDR3 sequence is CASSERTSGSDEQYF. The CDR3 nucleotides are TGTGCCAGCAGTGAACGGACTAGCGGGAGTGACGAGCAGTACTTC.

Turning to this clonotype: A read error may account for a junction end that differs from germline. The J gene is TRBJ2-2, the V gene TRBV7-2; TRBD2 agrees at 10 bases. Per germline, CDR1 SGHTA and CDR2 FQGNSA. The CDR3 contains 16 residues. The CDR3 coding sequence is TGTGCCTGCAGCTTATTTAGCGGGGGGTCGACCGGGGAGCTGTTTTTT. Encoded protein: CACSLFSGGSTGELFF. Based on the CDR3 plus reference TRBV7-2 and TRBJ2-2, the full variable domain is GAGVSQSPSNKVTEKGKDVELRCDPISGHTALYWYRQSLGQGLEFLIYFQGNSAPDKSGLPSDRFSAERTGGSVSTLTIQRTQQEDSAVYLCACSLFSGGSTGELFFGEGSRLTVL.

The chain is built from TRBV5-1 and TRBJ2-6; 9 nucleotides align to TRBD1. V was clipped by 0 bases and J by 2 bases; unmatched bases: 3. Germline V gene lookup returns CDR1 SGHRS and CDR2 YFSETQ. The CDR3 covers 17 residues. The CDR3 sequence is CASSLGDRVPGANVLTF. The DNA for the CDR3 is TGCGCCAGCAGCTTGGGGGACAGGGTACCTGGGGCCAACGTCCTGACTTTC.

The genes are TRBV28 and TRBJ2-1, with 11 bases identical to TRBD2. The CDR3 is 17 amino acids. Germline assignment: CDR1 MDHEN and CDR2 SYDVKM. V dropped 4 bases and J dropped 4; count of bases not matched to a gene: 9. CDR3 sequence: CASSSQLLAGAYNEQFF. The CDR3, as DNA: TGTGCCAGCAGTTCCCAATTACTAGCGGGGGCATACAATGAGCAGTTCTTC.

This clonotype was counted only a few times. The J gene is TRBJ1-5, the V gene TRBV7-8; the D gene is possibly TRBD1 (5 bases). With 3 bases removed from V and 0 bases from J, the gap between germline ends came to 12 bases. The germline CDR1 and CDR2 sequences are SGHVS and FQNEAQ. This CDR3 comprises 16 residues. The CDR3 here is CASSLGTAYSNQPQHF. The CDR3 region has the DNA TGTGCCAGCAGCTTGGGGACCGCTTATAGCAATCAGCCCCAGCATTTT.

This clonotype was counted a few times. The chain couples TRBV12-3 or TRBV12-4 to TRBJ2-4, with D maybe TRBD1 (5 bases). The ends were cut back, 6 bases at V and 8 bases at J, with 17 bases in the middle. The CDR3 totals 14 residues. The CDR3 is CASSWGRTGDIQYF. CDR3 sequence (DNA): TGTGCCAGCAGCTGGGGCAGGACGGGCGACATTCAGTACTTC.